This entry concerns a single TCR beta chain. Its target is unknown. This CDR3 has 14 residues. V was clipped by 4 bases and J by 5 bases, with 12 bases between them. CDR1 KGHSH and CDR2 LQKENI come from the germline V gene. The data were taken from a study of siplizumab effects on memory and regulatory T cells. Whole-study findings and limits: Mapping to unstimulated subsets was achieved for only a minor fraction of alloreactive clones. Proliferating clones, CD4+ or CD8+, lacked an assignable naive or memory phenotype in roughly 80-96% of cases. Siplizumab caused a significant drop in alloreactive sequences traceable to unstimulated CD4+ memory cells. The alloresponse seemed to draw substantially on naive T cells, which appeared more diverse than memory cells.

TCRdb keeps only in-frame clones here, not all; method: immunoSEQ multiplex PCR. The repertoire consists of around 100,000 clones, with roughly 94% occurring once and the leading ten covering around 0.6%. The rearrangement uses TRBV18 and TRBJ1-5; a weak D match, TRBD1 (5 bases). The sample was Tregs sorted from blood. This clonotype was obtained from a human donor in good health. CDR3 protein: CASSRDLGYQPQHF. The CDR3 region has the DNA TGTGCCAGCTCACGGGACCTGGGATATCAGCCCCAGCATTTT.